This entry concerns a single TCR beta chain. The target of this receptor is not known. No base quality values were provided; no much bigger clone lies one nucleotide off. The source of the sample is a study of T cell repertoires in cytomegalovirus infection (dated by TCRdb to about 2019). Regarding the study in general: Donor HLA type was relevant to the analysis, as public TCR beta signatures indicated carriage of CMV infection together with the matching HLA type. The research as a whole found: In both this cohort and an independent approximately 370-donor cohort, the cumulative frequency of public TCR beta family members distinguished carriers of CMV infection plus the relevant HLA type. The ex vivo response was dominated by HLA-C-restricted CMV-specific TCR beta clonotypes, which also provided the single most frequent clonotype in two of eight donors.

V is reduced by 3 bases and J by 0 bases, leaving a spacing of 27 bases between them. Measured from the cysteine to the phenylalanine, the CDR3 is 20 residues long. Here the CDR3 DNA is all that survives: 60 bases in frame from base 1. The germline V gene specifies MNHNS as CDR1 and SASEGT as CDR2. The reads were generated on an Illumina HiSeq 1500. TCRdb cleaned the public reads at Q25 with fastp, built clones with MiXCR and kept in-frame beta chains. A single entry per CDR3 protein holds the most common genes and DNA from its merged rows. A total of 270,000 or so distinct CDR3 sequences appear in this sample, 15% to 20% of them only once. Of the sample, around half falls within the top ten clones.

The sequenced sample consisted of CD8+ T cells from PBMCs. The origin of this receptor is a human donor in good health (CMV status not recorded). Some clones in this sample may be carry-over from other donors' samples. The chain couples TRBV6-1 to TRBJ2-7, with the D assignment possibly TRBD1 or TRBD2, given 5 matching bases for each. The CDR3 has the sequence CASSDRSGTEYERSSYEQYF. The nucleotide sequence is TGTGCCAGCAGTGACAGATCCGGGACGGAGTATGAAAGGAGCTCCTACGAGCAGTACTTC.